This T cell receptor beta chain derives from a study of T cell responses to AZD1222 COVID-19 vaccine. J lost 4 bases, V lost 8 bases, and 6 bases had no gene match. The CDR3 has 15 amino acids. Germline CDR1 is MDHEN and CDR2 is SYDVKM. Sequencing was performed with immunoSEQ multiplex PCR; in TCRdb, only in-frame clones are kept and a portion is missing. The sample contains more than 80,000 clones, 80% to 90% of which appear only once. The material sequenced was peripheral blood, taken 28 days after the second AZD1222 dose. The TCR was taken from an adult who received the AZD1222 COVID-19 vaccine. This chain uses TRBV28 with TRBJ2-6, with TRBD1 identical over 9 bases. The CDR3 bases are TGTGCCAGCGGGACAGGGTTATCGGGGGCCAACGTCCTGACTTTC. The encoded protein is CASGTGLSGANVLTF. Full variable domain (outside the CDR3, taken from reference TRBV28 and TRBJ2-6): DVKVTQSSRYLVKRTGEKVFLECVQDMDHENMFWYRQDPGLGLRLIYFSYDVKMKEKGDIPEGYSVSREKKERFSLILESASTNQTSMYLCASGTGLSGANVLTFGAGSRLTVL.